This T cell receptor (beta chain) was sequenced in a study of T cells in Graves' hyperthyroidism and ophthalmopathy. Points from the study as a whole: In the blood, most expanded thyroid clonotypes above 0.001 appeared as well.

The investigators amplified TCR beta CDR3 regions from RNA transcripts. When the TCR CDR3 underwent first-round RT-PCR, the HTBI primer set was used. TCRdb analysed the multiplex PCR reads with MiXCR anew, one entry per CDR3 protein. The sample carries about 640,000 distinct CDR3 sequences, about 20% recorded once. V lost 5 bases, J lost 2 bases, and 18 bases stayed unmatched. The CDR3 runs 19 residues. Germline assignment: CDR1 SEHNR and CDR2 FQNEAQ (reference sequence). Exclusions: uncontrolled infection, other autoimmune disease, pregnancy, lactation. This clonotype turned up a few times. The antigen remains unidentified.

This clonotype originated in a man in his thirties or forties with Graves' ophthalmopathy. Specimen: blood. The gene calls are TRBV7-9 and TRBJ2-3, with 8 positions matching TRBD2. In nucleotides, the CDR3 is TGTGCCAGCAGCGCCCGATCGCTAGCGGGTACGTCTACCACAGATACGCAGTATTTT. Translating it yields CASSARSLAGTSTTDTQYF.